This section outlines one T cell receptor beta chain sequence together with its context. The antigen it binds to is not known. No per-base quality is available; no much larger clone lies one base away. The sample is drawn from a study of vaccination and CD4 T cells after COVID-19 (dated by TCRdb to 2021 to 2024). Looking at the study overall: Every convalescent patient had a positive nasal swab PCR test for SARS-CoV-2, with mild disease in nine patients and severe disease in one. In the convalescent cohort there were six males and four females, among whom were two Hispanic individuals, seven Caucasians, two Asians and one multiracial person. Two doses of either the Pfizer-BioNTech BNT162b2 vaccine (n=8) or the Moderna mRNA-1273 vaccine (n=2) were administered to participants. Post-COVID blood samples were collected from convalescent patients a median of approximately 93 days after diagnosis, with a range of roughly 30 to 161 days. Post-vaccine blood samples were collected a median of around 10 weeks after the second vaccine dose, ranging from roughly 12 to 241 days. The cultures were stimulated with overlapping spike peptide pools from SARS-CoV-2 and from the common cold coronaviruses HCoV-NL63, HCoV-OC43 and HCoV-229E. Control cultures used a CEFX viral epitope pool as positive control, an HIV-1 Nef peptide pool as negative control, or no peptide. The spike-specific CD4+ TCR repertoire was compared before and after mRNA vaccination in over nine COVID-19 convalescent patients and a few infection-naive healthy vaccine recipients. Overall study outcomes, separate from this receptor: The median number of SARS-CoV-2-reactive clonotypes rose from roughly 20 after infection to about 40 after vaccination, but the change was not significant. Only a relatively small number of convalescent patients were included in the study, and early timepoints following natural infection were not analyzed. Of the vaccine-specific clones found in convalescent patients, nearly all (304 of 307) were mono-reactive for SARS-CoV-2 spike instead of being cross-reactive with common cold coronaviruses. Among convalescent patients, a median roughly 90% of the SARS-CoV-2-reactive clones seen after vaccination appeared only after vaccination, which suggests priming specific to the vaccine.

What the treatment or condition label conveys for this sample: roughly 11-day PBMC culture with coronavirus spike peptide pools or control peptides (ViraFEST assay). The study used the ViraFEST assay, which expanded antigen-specific T cells with peptide pools and then identified expanded clonotypes by TCR sequencing. Positive SARS-CoV-2 PCR tests in the convalescent patients dated from March to December 2020, before Alpha, Beta and Delta variants emerged in the United States. Fewer than 2.5 million PBMCs per well were cultured in IMDM with roughly 5% human AB serum and around 10 IU/ml IL-2, plus 10 ug/ml peptide pools. On days 3 and 7, half of the culture medium was replaced with fresh IL-2-containing medium. CD4+ T cells were isolated after around ten days of culture through negative selection using the EasySep CD4+ T cell isolation kit. Ficoll-Paque Plus gradient centrifugation was used to isolate PBMCs from whole blood, and the isolated PBMCs were then either used fresh or cryopreserved at -140C. Triplicate wells were generally used for each culture condition.

The protocol used for the library was PCR. TCR sequencing of DNA from cultured CD4+ T cells used the Oncomine TCR Beta short-read assay at the Johns Hopkins FTIC core. The QIAamp micro DNA kit was used to extract genomic DNA from the cultured CD4+ T cells. Oncomine TCR Beta libraries from cultured CD4+ T cells were pooled with unique dual indexes and sequenced on an Illumina iSeq 100. On the study's bioinformatics: Non-productive sequences were filtered out, and CDR3s that did not start with C, did not end with F or W, or were shorter than 7 amino acids were discarded. Antigen-specific clonotypes were identified with the MANAFEST web application by comparing peptide-stimulated wells with reference and other culture wells. An FDR below 0.05, an odds ratio above 5, and a productive frequency above 0.1% in at least two of three replicate wells were required for clones to be considered positive. Clonotypes that were significantly expanded in both SARS-CoV-2 spike wells and at least one common cold coronavirus spike condition were defined as cross-reactive. Similarity between CDR3 sequences was evaluated in R version 3.6.1 using Levenshtein distances (stringdist) and unrooted phylogenetic trees (ape). TCRdb handled the public reads itself, with Q25 trimming in fastp and clone calling in MiXCR, and kept productive beta chains. Records with the same CDR3 protein are collapsed into one entry carrying the most frequent genes and DNA. Clone size and V and J calls follow TCRdb, not the original study. Within this sample are tens of thousands of distinct CDR3 sequences, with 70% of them counted one time only. The ten largest clones represent approximately 8.6% of the sample.

The CDR3 holds 16 amino acids from the cysteine to the phenylalanine. The sequence is cut down to CDR3 DNA, 48 bases in frame from base 1. CDR1 and CDR2, per the germline V gene, are SGHVS and FNYEAQ. For this chain, trimming is 3 bases at the V end and 4 bases at the J end, and the number of junction bases without a gene match is 1. This sequence was found in a human donor who had recovered from COVID-19. Source material: CD4+ T cells from blood, cultured in vitro. This sequence uses TRBV7-6 and TRBJ2-3, with 16 bases matching TRBD2. The CDR3 in this case is CASSFGTSGRADTQYF. DNA sequence: TGTGCCAGCAGCTTTGGGACTAGCGGGAGGGCAGATACGCAGTATTTT.